What follows describes a single T cell receptor (beta chain). The target antigen is unknown. PCR involved 60 Vbeta and 13 Jbeta primers. The protocol was immunoSEQ multiplex PCR, while the TCRdb copy is restricted to in-frame clones and leaves out a portion. The profile shows under 200,000 clones, 75% to 80% of them singletons. Donors in the study were healthy people who gave bone marrow. The sample is drawn from a study of cytomegalovirus exposure and HLA in healthy donors. Study results and limitations: After further analysis at a later stage, 15,000 to 20,000 TCR beta sequences were associated with HLA alleles at 0.05 false discovery rate. Sequencing likely produced, as an artifact, a cluster of highly shared sequence variants. Accurate prediction of most subjects' HLA-A and HLA-B alleles from TCR beta sequences was reported.

The germline gives CDR1 MDHEN, CDR2 SYDVKM. The CDR3 consists of 14 residues. V lost 2 bases and J lost 5, with 7 bases in between. The chain carries TRBV28 and TRBJ1-6; D is possibly TRBD1 (5 bases). Sequenced material: PBMCs. The receptor's source is a middle-aged woman in good health and CMV-seropositive. The CDR3 here is CASSLEQDNSPLHF. The CDR3, as DNA: TGTGCCAGCAGTTTAGAACAGGATAATTCACCCCTCCACTTT.